The present T cell receptor beta chain was sequenced within a study of blood T cell repertoires in COVID-19. Study details: PBMCs, B-cell-depleted T cells, or T cells provided the cDNA or gDNA that made up the material.

Patients of the Seattle cohort, enrolled during active infection, were followed longitudinally. Methods used by the authors: How many nucleated cells were present was estimated from reference gene primer amplification. TCRdb's table, derived via immunoSEQ multiplex PCR, lists solely in-frame clones and lacks some. That table is the source of V, J and clone size, and D and trimming were worked out from the DNA. Altogether roughly 58,000 clones are present, over 75% being singletons, with the ten largest covering roughly 29%. The CDR3 is made up of 15 amino acids. The germline V gene encodes CDR1 SGHAT and CDR2 FQNNGV. J gave up 0 bases and V 3 bases, and 3 bases lay outside the gene matches.

This sequence was found in a man between 60 and 75 years old with COVID-19, enrolled during active disease. The chain has TRBV11-2 and TRBJ2-3; TRBD1 matches 7 bases. The sample comprised peripheral blood. This CDR3 reads CASSLRQGSTDTQYF. The CDR3 DNA is TGTGCCAGCAGCTTGCGACAGGGTAGCACAGATACGCAGTATTTT.